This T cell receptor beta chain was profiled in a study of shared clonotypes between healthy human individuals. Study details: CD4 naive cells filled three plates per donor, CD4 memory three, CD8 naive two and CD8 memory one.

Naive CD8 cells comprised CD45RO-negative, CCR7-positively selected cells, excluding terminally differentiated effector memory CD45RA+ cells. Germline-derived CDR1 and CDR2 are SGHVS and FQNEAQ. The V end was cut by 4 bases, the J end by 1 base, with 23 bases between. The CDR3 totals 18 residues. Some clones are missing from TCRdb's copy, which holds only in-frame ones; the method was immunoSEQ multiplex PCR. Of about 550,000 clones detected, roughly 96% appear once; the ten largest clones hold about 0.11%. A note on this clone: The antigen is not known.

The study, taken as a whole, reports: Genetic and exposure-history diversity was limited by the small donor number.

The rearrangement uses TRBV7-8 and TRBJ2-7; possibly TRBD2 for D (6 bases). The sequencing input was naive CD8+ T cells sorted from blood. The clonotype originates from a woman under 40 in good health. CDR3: CASSSDGGRIPPSYEQYF. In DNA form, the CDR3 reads TGTGCCAGCAGCTCCGATGGAGGGAGGATCCCTCCTTCCTACGAGCAGTACTTC.